This T cell receptor beta chain was observed in a study of blood T cell repertoires in COVID-19. Turning to the study itself: Samples representing acute and convalescent COVID-19 were sourced from the United States, Italy and Spain.

The data were produced by immunoSEQ multiplex PCR, yet TCRdb's version contains in-frame clones alone and is incomplete. The profile shows roughly 73,000 clones, 75% to 90% of them singletons. Material for sequencing was peripheral blood. The source is a man at least 80 years old with acute or convalescent COVID-19.

In nucleotides, the CDR3 is TGTGCCACCAGTGATTTCTATAGCGGGGGGCCACAGACCCAGTACTTC. Its translation: CATSDFYSGGPQTQYF. V and J are TRBV24-1 and TRBJ2-5, with 10 bases matching TRBD2. Germline V gives CDR1 KGHDR, CDR2 SFDVKD. V was pared by 1 base and J by 6 bases, with 7 bases of the junction left unmatched. The CDR3 contains 16 residues.